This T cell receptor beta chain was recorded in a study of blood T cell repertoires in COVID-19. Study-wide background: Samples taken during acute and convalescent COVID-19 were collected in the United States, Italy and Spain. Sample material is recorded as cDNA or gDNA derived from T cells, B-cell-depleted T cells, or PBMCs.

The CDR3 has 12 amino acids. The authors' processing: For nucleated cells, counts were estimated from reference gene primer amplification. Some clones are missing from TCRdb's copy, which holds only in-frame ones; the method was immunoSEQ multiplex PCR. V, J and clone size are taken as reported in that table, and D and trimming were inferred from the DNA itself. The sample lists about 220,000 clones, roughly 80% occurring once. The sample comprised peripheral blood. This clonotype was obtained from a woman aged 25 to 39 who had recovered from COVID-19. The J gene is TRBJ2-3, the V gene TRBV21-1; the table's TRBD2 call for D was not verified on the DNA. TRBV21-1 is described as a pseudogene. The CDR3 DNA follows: TGTGCCAGCCTTAGCTGCACAGATACGCAGTATTTT. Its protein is CASLSCTDTQYF.